This T cell receptor beta chain was captured in a study of cytomegalovirus exposure and HLA in healthy donors (TCRdb year 2017). Context from the whole study: An earlier analysis of roughly 570 of the donors reported 276 Gb of sequence data and around 110 million unique TCR beta sequences obtained from approximately 180 million T cells. The study combined high-throughput TCR immunosequencing, statistical association of individual TCRs with disease status, and machine learning to predict cytomegalovirus infection status. Both class I and class II loci were covered by HLA typing, at four-digit resolution. Because of strong linkage in the cohort, roughly five DR-DQ haplotypes were treated as single units for association and clustering. Approximately 310 gigabases of sequencing data and some 85 million unique TCR sequences were included in an early release covering about 600 HLA-typed donors. In a later genetic analysis, genome-wide SNP genotypes for about 65% of the 666 donors were used, and that subset was treated as a discovery cohort. On average, 235,054 unique TCR beta nucleotide sequences were sequenced per donor among 350 to 400 genotyped donors of the cohort, with about 17% of those sequences being non-productive. Typing coverage varied by locus: roughly 629-630 donors for A, B, C, DRB1 and DQB1; more than 500 for DQA1; nearly 610 for DPA1; roughly 470 for DPB1. All discovery cohort repertoires had been generated on a single sequencing platform. The aim of the study was to test whether cataloging public T cell receptors could identify signatures of past pathogen exposure. To study patterns of TCR occurrence, a later analysis re-analyzed previously published TCR beta repertoires from 600 to 750 donors and added high-resolution HLA genotyping. Of the roughly 430 genotyped donors, 65% to 90% fell in the genetic ancestry cluster associated with self-reported Caucasian donors. To decide whether each TCR beta V gene segment behaved as functional or pseudogenic, an earlier analysis of 587 of the donors relied on high-throughput TCR beta sequencing. Donor age, sex, ethnicity and CMV serostatus were collected together with the repertoire data. The study used immunosequencing to profile the T cell repertoires of 600 to 850 subjects and linked those repertoires to cytomegalovirus serostatus. The later analysis used no new phenotypic data to find candidate immune exposures, relying instead on TCR beta sequences and their occurrence across donors. Besides the first cohort of some 670 subjects, a separate validation cohort made up of roughly 130 different subjects was used.

The library was generated by the immunoSEQ multiplex PCR assay. A mixture of 60 forward primers for TCR Vbeta segments and 13 reverse primers for TCR Jbeta segments was used in the multiplex PCR. A multiplex PCR assay on genomic DNA amplified the CDR3 region of rearranged TCR beta genes. Amplified TCR beta libraries were sequenced as 87-base-pair reads on the Illumina HiSeq System. Concerning the study's data processing: Across the 700 or so repertoires, a later analysis counted some 81 million unique TCR beta chains, around 10 million of which were shared by at least two donors. Raw reads were error-corrected and collapsed into unique sequences with a nearest-neighbor algorithm that merged closely related sequences to remove PCR and sequencing errors. V, D and J gene segments were assigned by aligning CDR3 sequences to IMGT reference sequences. For a sequence to be retained, a match of at least six nucleotides was required to both a V gene segment and a J gene segment. A rearrangement counted as productive if the CDR3 had no stop codons and remained in frame with V and J, and every other rearrangement counted as non-productive. Following IMGT convention, CDR3 was defined as the stretch from the second conserved V-encoded cysteine up to the conserved J-encoded phenylalanine. The earlier analysis of 500 to 650 of the donors excluded any sequence lacking an unambiguous match to a single V gene segment. In an earlier analysis of some 590 of the donors, a V segment was called functional when productive rearrangements were above 56.7%, and segregating when the standard deviation between donors exceeded 5%. A statistical classification framework was built for diagnosing cytomegalovirus status from the catalog of TCR beta chain sequences. In a later analysis, V and J genes were assigned by comparing TCR nucleotide sequences against IMGT/GENE-DB human TR gene sequences. The TCRdist pipeline was used in a later analysis to assign CDR3 sequences and most-parsimonious VDJ recombination scenarios. In a later analysis, every TCR beta chain was defined by the combination of its CDR3 amino acid sequence and its V-gene family, and reads without a unique V-gene family were dropped. To address suspected cross-contamination and a sequencing artifact, a later analysis removed a few hundred highly shared, low-generation-probability nucleotide sequences. A later analysis calculated a clonal expansion index for each public chain from normalized within-repertoire ranks of inferred template counts. Generation probabilities in a later analysis came from a VDJ recombination model fitted to out-of-frame rearrangements, and those results were checked against IGoR. In a later analysis, TCR-TCR, TCR-HLA and TCR-CMV co-occurrence was scored with hypergeometric tests, and a repertoire-size bias correction was applied to TCR pairs. To estimate false discovery rates, a later analysis permuted the HLA or CMV assignments 20 times. In a later analysis, co-occurring TCRs were grouped using DBSCAN, with TCRdist sequence similarity added in when clustering inside HLA-allele-positive subsets. For co-occurrence clustering, repertoires with fewer than 30,000 or more than 120,000 public chains were excluded, along with roughly five repertoires with anomalous nucleotide sharing. The table was pulled from immuneACCESS by TCRdb, which kept in-frame rearrangements only. Such tables lose some clones; where checked, under half of the loss comes from unresolved V genes, and the rest has no known cause. V and J calls and clone size are as listed in that table; D and trimming were resolved from the DNA. In this sample the table shows about 180,000 clones, under 80% of which occur a single time. The ten top clones hold under 2.5% of the sample.

As regards this clone: The antigen it binds to is not known. Germline is not matched at one junction end, which may reflect a read error.

In total, 630 or so healthy bone marrow donors made up the cohort. All cohort members were sampled while nominally healthy, although unrecorded immune exposures were likely present. The donor tested CMV seropositive and was one of the 289 seropositive cohort members. A peripheral blood sample was collected from each donor, and TCR beta sequencing was performed on peripheral blood mononuclear cells. Genomic DNA was extracted from the blood cell samples with the Qiagen DNeasy Blood Extraction Kit. The study at large found these results: In a later analysis, the rate of TCR association differed among HLA loci, with DRB1 alleles having the most associated TCRs and HLA-C alleles having the fewest. Assigning TCR associations to individual alleles was difficult when HLA alleles, especially DR and DQ, strongly co-occurred. The sequencing pipeline was judged likely to have produced a cluster of highly shared sequence variants as a technical artifact. Compared with the roughly 670-donor mean, donors in an Asian-associated ancestry cluster had fewer N-insertions in productive TCRs, according to a later genetic analysis. Correlated functional status among segregating V segments might reflect linkage disequilibrium, but an unknown experimental factor could not be ruled out. The study listed 164 TCR beta chains as associated with cytomegalovirus. According to the authors, the approach could potentially be generalized to other disease states and immunological phenotypes. V-gene and J-gene trimming of TCR beta chains was associated with a missense DCLRE1C variant in a later genetic analysis, and the association was replicated in an independent cohort. Broadly in line with IMGT annotations, most TCR beta V segments showed up in productive rearrangements about 90% or about 30% of the time in an earlier analysis of 587 of the donors. The only immune exposure information available for the cohort was CMV serostatus. Most TCR sequences were seen in very few donors, while some public TCRs were found in many individuals. Cytomegalovirus status was reported to be diagnosed by the classifier with high specificity and sensitivity in both the original and validation cohorts. A few of the identified cytomegalovirus-associated TCR beta chains were confirmed in vitro to be specific for cytomegalovirus antigens. Presence/absence analyses assumed roughly uniform sequencing depth across donors, an assumption that may not hold. Because some donors lacked HLA typing at each locus, the association tests relied only on the typed subset. A later analysis found that HLA-associated TCR beta chains were more clonally expanded and had lower generation probabilities than equally common non-associated chains. The earlier analysis of nearly 600 of the donors excluded 15 to 20 rarely observed V segments, including chromosome 9 orphons, because counts were too low. A further reported finding was that TCR beta sequences accurately predicted the HLA-A and HLA-B alleles for most subjects in the first cohort. The cohort was sequenced for TCR beta chains only, and without alpha or paired-chain data the features that could be detected were limited. Because the 87-base-pair reads could not distinguish some IMGT-functional V segments, including TRBV6-2 and TRBV6-3, those segments were excluded. A later analysis associated 17,000 or so TCR beta sequences with specific HLA alleles at a false discovery rate of 0.05. Most CMV-associated TCR beta chains appeared to be HLA-restricted in a later analysis, and the HLA associations seemed to be driven largely by CMV exposure. According to a later analysis, parvovirus B19, influenza, CMV and Epstein-Barr virus appeared linked to several top co-occurrence clusters.

The CDR3 sequence holds 14 residues, the cysteine and phenylalanine included. Only the CDR3 portion is preserved as DNA: 42 bases, with reading frame beginning at the first base. Per the germline V gene, SGHNT is the CDR1 and YENEEA is the CDR2. The rearranged segments are TRBV11-3 and TRBJ1-6; 8 central nucleotides agree with TRBD1. Sequenced sample: PBMCs. The TCR comes from a young woman in good health and CMV-seropositive. The nucleotide sequence reads TGTGCCGGCAGCGTGGGACAGGTTAATTCACCCCTCCACTTT. The encoded protein is CAGSVGQVNSPLHF.